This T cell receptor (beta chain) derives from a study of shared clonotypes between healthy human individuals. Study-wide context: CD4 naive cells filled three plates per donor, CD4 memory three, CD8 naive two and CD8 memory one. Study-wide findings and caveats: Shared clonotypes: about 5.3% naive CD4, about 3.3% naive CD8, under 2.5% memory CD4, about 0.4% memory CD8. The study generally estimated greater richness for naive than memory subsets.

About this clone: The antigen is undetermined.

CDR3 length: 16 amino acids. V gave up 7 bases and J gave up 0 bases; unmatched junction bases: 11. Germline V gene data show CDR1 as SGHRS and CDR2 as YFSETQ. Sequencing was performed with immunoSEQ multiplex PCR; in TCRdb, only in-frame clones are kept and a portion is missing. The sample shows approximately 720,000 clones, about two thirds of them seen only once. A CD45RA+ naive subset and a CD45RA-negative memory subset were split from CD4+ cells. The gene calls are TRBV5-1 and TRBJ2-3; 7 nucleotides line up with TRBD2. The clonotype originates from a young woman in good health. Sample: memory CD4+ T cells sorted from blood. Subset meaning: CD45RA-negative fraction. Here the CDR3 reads CASGGASGTSTDTQYF. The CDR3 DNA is TGCGCCAGCGGGGGTGCTAGCGGAACTAGCACAGATACGCAGTATTTT. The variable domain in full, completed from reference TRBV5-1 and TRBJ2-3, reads KAGVTQTPRYLIKTRGQQVTLSCSPISGHRSVSWYQQTPGQGLQFLFEYFSETQRNKGNFPGRFSGRQFSNSRSEMNVSTLELGDSALYLCASGGASGTSTDTQYFGPGTRLTVL.